This T cell receptor beta chain was obtained from a study of graft-versus-host responses after intestinal transplantation. Study background: Following induction with anti-thymocyte globulin, all recipients were given tacrolimus and steroids for about 3 years. Study-level points and caveats: Declining HvG levels early post-transplant were linked to peak circulating GvH clone levels.

Here immunoSEQ multiplex PCR was the method, and the copy in TCRdb shows in-frame clones only, minus some. The sample records approximately 70,000 clones, roughly 92% being singletons. Regarding this clone: Its target is unknown.

Germline loops: CDR1 MNHEY, CDR2 SVGAGI. V gave up 5 bases and J gave up 2 bases, with 15 bases separating them. The CDR3 spans 15 residues. The material was bone marrow, obtained nearly 750 days after intestinal transplantation. The J gene is TRBJ2-5, the V gene TRBV6-5; D gene ambiguous. This clonotype originated in a human patient who received an intestinal transplant, so some T cells may come from the graft donor. The CDR3 loop reads CASSSSFGQQETQYF. CDR3 in DNA: TGTGCCAGCAGTAGCTCCTTCGGGCAGCAAGAGACCCAGTACTTC.